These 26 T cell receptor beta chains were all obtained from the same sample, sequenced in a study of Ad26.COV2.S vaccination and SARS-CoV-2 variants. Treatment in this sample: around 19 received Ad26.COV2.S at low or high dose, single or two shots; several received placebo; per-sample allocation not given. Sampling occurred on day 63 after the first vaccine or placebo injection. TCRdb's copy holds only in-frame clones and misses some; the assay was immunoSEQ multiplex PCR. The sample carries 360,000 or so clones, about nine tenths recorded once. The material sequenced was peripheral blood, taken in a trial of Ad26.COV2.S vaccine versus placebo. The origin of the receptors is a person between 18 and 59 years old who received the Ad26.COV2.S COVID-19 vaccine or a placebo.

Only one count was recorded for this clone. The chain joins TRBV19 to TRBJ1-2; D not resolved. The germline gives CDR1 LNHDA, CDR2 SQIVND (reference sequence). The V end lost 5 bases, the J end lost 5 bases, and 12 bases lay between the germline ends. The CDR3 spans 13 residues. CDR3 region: CASSERAGYGYTF. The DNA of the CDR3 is TGTGCCAGTAGTGAAAGAGCAGGTTATGGCTACACCTTC.

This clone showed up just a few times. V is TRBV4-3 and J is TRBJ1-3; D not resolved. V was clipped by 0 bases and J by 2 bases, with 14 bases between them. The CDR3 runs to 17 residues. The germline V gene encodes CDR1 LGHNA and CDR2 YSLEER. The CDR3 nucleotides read TGCGCCAGCAGCCAAGAGCTTCGGGGTTTGGCTGGAAACACCATATATTTT. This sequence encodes CASSQELRGLAGNTIYF.

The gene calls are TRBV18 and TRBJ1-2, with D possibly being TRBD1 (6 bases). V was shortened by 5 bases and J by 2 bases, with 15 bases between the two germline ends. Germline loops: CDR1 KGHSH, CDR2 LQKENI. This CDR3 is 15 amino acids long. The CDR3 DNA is TGTGCCAGCTCATCGGACAGTACACGAAACTATGGCTACACCTTC. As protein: CASSSDSTRNYGYTF.

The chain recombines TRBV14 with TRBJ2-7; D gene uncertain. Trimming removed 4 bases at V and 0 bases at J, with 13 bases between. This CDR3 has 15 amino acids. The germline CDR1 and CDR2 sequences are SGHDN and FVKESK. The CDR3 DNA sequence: TGTGCCAGCAGCCTCACCCCCTACGGCTCCTACGAGCAGTACTTC. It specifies CASSLTPYGSYEQYF.

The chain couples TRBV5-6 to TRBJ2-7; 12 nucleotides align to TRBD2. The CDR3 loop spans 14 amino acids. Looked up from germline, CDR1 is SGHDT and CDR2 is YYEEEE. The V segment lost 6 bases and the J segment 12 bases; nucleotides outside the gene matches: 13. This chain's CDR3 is CASKYGTSGPEGYF. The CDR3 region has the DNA TGTGCCAGCAAATACGGGACTAGCGGGCCCGAGGGGTACTTC.

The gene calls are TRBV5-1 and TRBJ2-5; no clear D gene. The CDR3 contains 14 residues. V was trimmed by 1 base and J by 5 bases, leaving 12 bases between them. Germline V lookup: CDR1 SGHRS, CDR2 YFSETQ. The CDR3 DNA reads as TGCGCCAGCAGCTTGAGTGGGTTGGGCGAGACCCAGTACTTC. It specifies CASSLSGLGETQYF.

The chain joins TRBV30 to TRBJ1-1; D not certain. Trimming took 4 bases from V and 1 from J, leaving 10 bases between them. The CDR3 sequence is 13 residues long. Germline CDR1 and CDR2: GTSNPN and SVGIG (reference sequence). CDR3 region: CAWTLLGNTEAFF. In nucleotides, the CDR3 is TGTGCCTGGACACTTCTGGGGAACACTGAAGCTTTCTTT.

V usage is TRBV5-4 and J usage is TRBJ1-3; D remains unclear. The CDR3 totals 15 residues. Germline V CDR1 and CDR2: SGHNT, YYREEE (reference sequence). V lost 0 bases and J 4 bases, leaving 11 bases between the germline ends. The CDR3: CASSLAASAGNTIYF. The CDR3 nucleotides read TGTGCCAGCAGCTTGGCGGCTTCTGCAGGAAACACCATATATTTT.

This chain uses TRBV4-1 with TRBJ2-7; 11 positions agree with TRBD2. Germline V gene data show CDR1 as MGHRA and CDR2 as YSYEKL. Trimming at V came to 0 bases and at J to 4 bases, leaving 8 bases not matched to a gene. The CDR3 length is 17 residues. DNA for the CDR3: TGCGCCAGCAGCCAAGATTGGCTAGCGGGGGGCCCATACGAGCAGTACTTC. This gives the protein CASSQDWLAGGPYEQYF.

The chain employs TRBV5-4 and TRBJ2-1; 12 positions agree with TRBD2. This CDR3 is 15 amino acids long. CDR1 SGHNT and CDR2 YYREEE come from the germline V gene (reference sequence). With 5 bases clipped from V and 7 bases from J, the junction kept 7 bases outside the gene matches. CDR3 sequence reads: CASSASGGARNEQFF. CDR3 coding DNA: TGTGCCAGCAGTGCTAGCGGGGGGGCCAGGAATGAGCAGTTCTTC.

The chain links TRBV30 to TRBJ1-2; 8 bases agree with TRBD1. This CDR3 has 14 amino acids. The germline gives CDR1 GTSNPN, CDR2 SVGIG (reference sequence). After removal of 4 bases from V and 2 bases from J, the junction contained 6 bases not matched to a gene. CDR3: CAWTPDRVNYGYTF. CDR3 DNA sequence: TGTGCCTGGACCCCGGACAGGGTGAACTATGGCTACACCTTC.

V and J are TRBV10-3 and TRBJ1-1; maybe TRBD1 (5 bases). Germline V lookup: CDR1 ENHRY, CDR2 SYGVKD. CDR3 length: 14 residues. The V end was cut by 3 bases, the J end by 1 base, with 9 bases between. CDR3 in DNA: TGTGCCATCAGTGAAGGGGACGGGAACACTGAAGCTTTCTTT. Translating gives CAISEGDGNTEAFF.

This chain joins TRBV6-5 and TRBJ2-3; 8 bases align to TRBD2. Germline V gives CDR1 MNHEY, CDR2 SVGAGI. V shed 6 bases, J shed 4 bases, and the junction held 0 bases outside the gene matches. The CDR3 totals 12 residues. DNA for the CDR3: TGTGCCAGCAGCGGGGGGGCAGATACGCAGTATTTT. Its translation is CASSGGADTQYF.

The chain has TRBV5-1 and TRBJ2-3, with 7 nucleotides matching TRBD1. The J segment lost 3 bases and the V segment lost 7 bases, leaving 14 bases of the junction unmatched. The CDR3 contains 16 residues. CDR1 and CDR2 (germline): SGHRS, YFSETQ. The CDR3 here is CASGFEGGVRTDTQYF. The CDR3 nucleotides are TGCGCCAGCGGTTTTGAAGGGGGCGTTAGAACAGATACGCAGTATTTT.

CDR3 nucleotide sequence: TGTGCCACCAGCAGAGATCTAGGGAATAGCAATCAGCCCCAGCATTTT. This gives the protein CATSRDLGNSNQPQHF. The chain carries TRBV15 and TRBJ1-5; no definite D call. CDR1 LNHNV and CDR2 YYDKDF come from the germline V gene (reference sequence). There are 16 residues in the CDR3. V lost 0 bases to trimming and J lost 0 bases, with 9 bases between them.

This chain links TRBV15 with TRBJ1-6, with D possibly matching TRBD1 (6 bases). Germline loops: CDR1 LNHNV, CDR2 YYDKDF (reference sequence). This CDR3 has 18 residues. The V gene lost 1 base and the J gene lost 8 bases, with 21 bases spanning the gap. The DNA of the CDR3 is TGTGCCACCAGCAGAGTTGGACAGCCCCCTCTCCGGGATTCACCCCTCCACTTT. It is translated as CATSRVGQPPLRDSPLHF.

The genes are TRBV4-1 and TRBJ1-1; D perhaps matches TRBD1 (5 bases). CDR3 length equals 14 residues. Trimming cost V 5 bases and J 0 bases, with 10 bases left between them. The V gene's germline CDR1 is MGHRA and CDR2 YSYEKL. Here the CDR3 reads CASSYDSMNTEAFF. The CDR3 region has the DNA TGCGCCAGCAGCTATGACAGTATGAACACTGAAGCTTTCTTT.

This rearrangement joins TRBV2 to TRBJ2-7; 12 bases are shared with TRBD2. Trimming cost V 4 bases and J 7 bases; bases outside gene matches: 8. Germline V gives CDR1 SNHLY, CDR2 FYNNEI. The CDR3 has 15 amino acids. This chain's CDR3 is CASSVGLAGPIEQYF. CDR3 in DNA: TGTGCCAGCAGTGTAGGACTAGCGGGGCCCATAGAGCAGTACTTC.

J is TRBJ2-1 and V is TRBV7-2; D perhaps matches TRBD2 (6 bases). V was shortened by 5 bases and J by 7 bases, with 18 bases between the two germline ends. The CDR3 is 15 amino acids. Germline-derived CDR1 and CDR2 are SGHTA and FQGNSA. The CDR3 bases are TGTGCCAGCAGCCCACCGGGACTCCGCGTTAATGAGCAGTTCTTC. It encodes CASSPPGLRVNEQFF.

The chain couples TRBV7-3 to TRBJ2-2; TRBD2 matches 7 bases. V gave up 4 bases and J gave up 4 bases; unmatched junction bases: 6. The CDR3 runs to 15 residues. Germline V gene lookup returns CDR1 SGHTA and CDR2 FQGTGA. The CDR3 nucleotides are TGTGCCAGCAGCTCCCTACCGGGAGGCACCGGGGAGCTGTTTTTT. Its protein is CASSSLPGGTGELFF.

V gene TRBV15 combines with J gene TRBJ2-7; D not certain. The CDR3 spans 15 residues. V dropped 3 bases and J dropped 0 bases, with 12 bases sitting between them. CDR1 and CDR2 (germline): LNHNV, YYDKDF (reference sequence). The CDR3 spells CATSRLTGPSYEQYF. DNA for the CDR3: TGTGCCACCAGCAGGTTGACTGGGCCCTCCTACGAGCAGTACTTC.

The CDR3 reads CASSLGTGVQETQYF. As DNA, the CDR3 is TGTGCCAGCAGCTTAGGGACAGGGGTCCAAGAGACCCAGTACTTC. This rearrangement joins TRBV11-3 to TRBJ2-5; 9 bases agree with TRBD1. The CDR3 spans 15 residues. CDR1 and CDR2 from the germline V gene are SGHNT and YENEEA. With V trimmed by 1 base and J by 1 base, 1 base remained unmatched.

The CDR3 nucleotides are TGTGCCACCAGTGAGGGGAACAGGGGGGCTCAAGAGACCCAGTACTTC. As protein: CATSEGNRGAQETQYF. The chain carries TRBV24-1 and TRBJ2-5, with 8 bases lining up with TRBD1. The germline gives CDR1 KGHDR, CDR2 SFDVKD. J lost 2 bases, V lost 4 bases, and 8 bases had no gene match. The CDR3 has 16 residues.

In DNA form, the CDR3 reads TGTGCCAGCAGCTCGCGACAGGGTGGCACTGAAGCTTTCTTT. This sequence encodes CASSSRQGGTEAFF. This chain joins TRBV7-6 and TRBJ1-1, with 7 bases that match TRBD1. J lost 4 bases, V lost 4 bases, and 6 bases had no gene match. Germline V gene data show CDR1 as SGHVS and CDR2 as FNYEAQ. This CDR3 is 14 amino acids long.

The DNA of the CDR3 is TGTGCCAGCTCTAGGGGGACAGGGTACGAGCAGTACTTC. Translating it yields CASSRGTGYEQYF. This rearrangement joins TRBV18 to TRBJ2-7; 9 bases match TRBD1. CDR3 length: 13 amino acids. The V gene end was trimmed by 6 bases and the J gene end by 4 bases; junction bases not matched to a gene: 4. The germline CDR1 and CDR2 sequences are KGHSH and LQKENI.

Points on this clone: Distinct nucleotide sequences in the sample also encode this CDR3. CDR3 sequence (DNA): TGTGCCAGCAGCCAATCGGGGACAGGGGATCAGCCCCAGCATTTT. Protein product: CASSQSGTGDQPQHF. The chain joins TRBV16 to TRBJ1-5; 10 nucleotides line up with TRBD1. V was clipped by 0 bases and J by 5 bases; unmatched bases: 1. Germline lookup yields CDR1 KGHSY and CDR2 FQNENV. This CDR3 is built from 15 residues. The full variable domain, rest sourced from reference TRBV16 and TRBJ1-5, is GEEVAQTPKHLVRGEGQKAKLYCAPIKGHSYVFWYQQVLKNEFKFLISFQNENVFDETGMPKERFSAKCLPNSPCSLEIQATKLEDSAVYFCASSQSGTGDQPQHFGDGTRLSIL.